Presented here are 16 T cell receptor beta chains from one specimen sequenced in a study of T-cell memory formation after mild COVID-19. Each CDR3 protein is one row after TCRdb ran MiXCR on the 5' RACE reads. Here the sample spans 200,000 to 250,000 distinct CDR3 sequences, around 9.1% being singletons. The sample taken for sequencing was PBMCs or a T cell subset sorted from them (not recorded which). These receptors all stem from a young man who had mild COVID-19 (a few samples of this study predate the infection). Cell type and time point are not known.

This clonotype has a count of ten or more. V and J are TRBV7-3 and TRBJ2-3; D is perhaps TRBD1 (6 bases). The ends were cut back, 4 bases at V and 5 bases at J, with 10 bases in the middle. CDR3 size: 13 residues. Germline V gene data show CDR1 as SGHTA and CDR2 as FQGTGA. The CDR3 nucleotides read TGTGCCAGCAGCTCCCAGGGGAGAGATACGCAGTATTTT. Amino acid sequence: CASSSQGRDTQYF.

The chain uses TRBV19 and TRBJ1-6, with 7 bases matching TRBD1. Trimming removed 3 bases from V and 10 bases from J; junction bases left unmatched: 12. Germline V CDR1 and CDR2: LNHDA, SQIVND (reference sequence). The CDR3 runs 16 residues. The CDR3 DNA reads TGTGCCAGTAGTATCCGACAGGGACTTGGATACTCACCCCTCCACTTT. It translates to CASSIRQGLGYSPLHF.

The V and J genes are TRBV2 and TRBJ2-1; D may be TRBD2 (5 bases). V was trimmed by 2 bases and J by 7 bases, leaving 12 bases between them. This CDR3 has 14 residues. CDR1 is SNHLY and CDR2 is FYNNEI in the germline V gene. CDR3 bases: TGTGCCAGCAGTGAATTAGAAGTAGCGAATGAGCAGTTCTTC. Translation: CASSELEVANEQFF.

This sequence joins TRBV7-3 and TRBJ1-1; TRBD1 might be the D (5 bases). Trimming took off 5 bases at V and 4 bases at J, with 14 bases between the two ends. The CDR3 contains 14 residues. Looked up from germline, CDR1 is SGHTA and CDR2 is FQGTGA. The CDR3 sequence is CASSVSRVSTEAFF. The DNA for the CDR3 is TGTGCCAGCAGCGTAAGCAGGGTGAGCACTGAAGCTTTCTTT.

The chain joins TRBV11-3 to TRBJ1-1; no firm D call. The germline V gene encodes CDR1 SGHNT and CDR2 YENEEA. CDR3 length: 16 residues. The germline V and J ends were trimmed by 6 bases and 0 bases, with 17 bases remaining between them. Here the CDR3 reads CASSPYLGPMNTEAFF. Here the CDR3 DNA reads TGTGCCAGCAGTCCCTACTTAGGACCGATGAACACTGAAGCTTTCTTT. Full variable domain (outside the CDR3, taken from reference TRBV11-3 and TRBJ1-1): EAGVVQSPRYKIIEKKQPVAFWCNPISGHNTLYWYLQNLGQGPELLIRYENEEAVDDSQLPKDRFSAERLKGVDSTLKIQPAELGDSAVYLCASSPYLGPMNTEAFFGQGTRLTVV.

Ten or more counts support this clonotype. The chain couples TRBV5-1 to TRBJ1-2, with a possible D match to TRBD1 (6 bases). The CDR3 covers 15 residues. The V and J ends lost 2 bases and 0 bases respectively, with 11 bases between them. The V gene's germline CDR1 is SGHRS and CDR2 YFSETQ. The CDR3 spells CASSFSGATNYGYTF. CDR3 nucleotides: TGCGCCAGCAGCTTTTCGGGGGCCACTAACTATGGCTACACCTTC.

V usage is TRBV5-1 and J usage is TRBJ2-1; 11 positions agree with TRBD2. The CDR3 loop spans 15 amino acids. Looked up from germline, CDR1 is SGHRS and CDR2 is YFSETQ. V shed 4 bases, J shed 2 bases, and the junction held 2 bases outside the gene matches. The CDR3 nucleotides are TGCGCCAGCAGCATTAGCGGGGGGGCCTACAATGAGCAGTTCTTC. This translates into CASSISGGAYNEQFF.

The rearrangement joins TRBV6-2 or TRBV6-3 to TRBJ2-1, with 9 bases matching TRBD2. Trimming at V came to 6 bases and at J to 1 base, leaving 1 base not matched to a gene. Germline V gives CDR1 MNHEY, CDR2 SVGEGT. This CDR3 contains 14 residues. CDR3 DNA sequence: TGTGCCAGCAGAAGCGGGGGGTCCTACAATGAGCAGTTCTTC. Encoded protein: CASRSGGSYNEQFF.

A remark on this clonotype: One junction end disagrees with the germline gene, perhaps due to a read error. The rearrangement uses TRBV10-3 and TRBJ1-1; D is possibly TRBD1 (6 bases). Looked up from germline, CDR1 is ENHRY and CDR2 is SYGVKD. The CDR3 is 15 residues long. The CDR3 loop reads CAITESTGLNTEAFF. The CDR3 nucleotides read TGTGCCATCACTGAGTCTACAGGGTTAAACACTGAAGCTTTCTTT.

This clonotype was detected ten times or more. V is TRBV4-3 and J is TRBJ1-4; maybe TRBD1 (6 bases). The V end was cut by 1 base, the J end by 5 bases, with 14 bases between. This CDR3 has 16 residues. Germline CDR1 LGHNA, CDR2 YSLEER. CDR3 DNA sequence: TGCGCCAGCAGCCAAGCTTACAGGGCGGGGAATGAAAAACTGTTTTTT. It encodes CASSQAYRAGNEKLFF.

Only a few counts were recorded for this clonotype. The chain recombines TRBV10-3 with TRBJ2-7, with D maybe TRBD2 (6 bases). Trimming removed 0 bases from V and 3 bases from J, with 15 bases in between. The CDR3 has 16 amino acids. Germline values: CDR1 ENHRY, CDR2 SYGVKD. The chain's CDR3 is CAISESNRGFGYEQYF. CDR3 nucleotide sequence: TGTGCCATCAGTGAGTCGAACCGGGGGTTTGGCTACGAGCAGTACTTC.

This clonotype was seen more than once but under ten times. This chain's CDR3 is CASSPSSSYVLTF. DNA of the CDR3: TGTGCCAGCAGCCCGAGCTCGTCTTACGTCCTGACTTTC. The chain has TRBV7-2 and TRBJ2-6; D not certain. V gave up 5 bases and J gave up 11 bases, with 13 bases separating them. Germline CDR1 SGHTA, CDR2 FQGNSA. This CDR3 comprises 13 residues.

The chain has TRBV7-2 and TRBJ1-5; D is possibly TRBD1 (5 bases). The germline V gene has CDR1 SGHTA and CDR2 FQGNSA. The V end was cut by 1 base, the J end by 11 bases, with 18 bases between. The CDR3 totals 15 residues. For the CDR3, the DNA is TGTGCCAGCAGCTTAGTTCTGGGCCAGGGCTGGTCCCAGCATTTT. Its translation: CASSLVLGQGWSQHF. Variable domain in full (rest from reference TRBV7-2 and TRBJ1-5): GAGVSQSPSNKVTEKGKDVELRCDPISGHTALYWYRQSLGQGLEFLIYFQGNSAPDKSGLPSDRFSAERTGGSVSTLTIQRTQQEDSAVYLCASSLVLGQGWSQHFGDGTRLSIL.

The gene calls are TRBV4-1 and TRBJ1-3; D uncertain. Germline V gene sequence: CDR1 MGHRA, CDR2 YSYEKL. Between the trimmed V and J ends, which lost 0 bases and 1 base, there was a span of 7 bases. This CDR3 has 15 residues. The CDR3 spells CASSQDVASGNTIYF. Written as DNA, the CDR3 is TGCGCCAGCAGCCAAGATGTAGCTTCTGGAAACACCATATATTTT.

At least ten counts were recorded for this clonotype. The chain is built from TRBV20-1 and TRBJ1-1; 8 bases are a match to TRBD1. With 5 bases clipped from V and 6 bases from J, the junction kept 8 bases outside the gene matches. This CDR3 comprises 13 residues. CDR1 is DFQATT, CDR2 SNEGSKA, per germline (reference sequence). CDR3 coding DNA: TGCAGTGCTCTATTTGGACAGGGCCCTGAAGCTTTCTTT. Translation gives CSALFGQGPEAFF.

This clonotype was found a few times. The gene calls are TRBV7-2 and TRBJ1-2; 7 bases map to TRBD1. The germline V gene has CDR1 SGHTA and CDR2 FQGNSA. V was clipped by 4 bases and J by 8 bases; unmatched bases: 10. The CDR3 covers 14 residues. Written as DNA, the CDR3 is TGTGCCAGCAGCTCTGCGGACAGGTCGAAGGGCTACACCTTC. Protein: CASSSADRSKGYTF.